This TCR beta chain was identified during a study of OX40 agonist ivuxolimab in advanced cancers. Study overall: The study enrolled dose-escalation patients with hepatocellular carcinoma, melanoma, renal cell or head and neck cancer. Findings and caveats of the study: On average, CD8+ T cells had more expanded clones than CD4+. Clonal expansion by week 6 occurred in CD4+ and CD8+ blood T cells (at 0.1 to 3.0 mg/kg).

The CDR3 has 16 amino acids. Germline V gives CDR1 SNHLY, CDR2 FYNNEI. V shed 2 bases and J shed 3 bases, with 14 bases lying between them. Using immunoSEQ multiplex PCR, the repertoire was profiled, and TCRdb retains in-frame clones only, with some absent. The sample consists of some 100,000 clones, approximately 90% of them appearing once. As concerns this clone: Its antigen is unidentified.

The TCR originated in an adult with an advanced solid tumor such as melanoma, head and neck, liver or kidney cancer. The sequencing here drew on CD4+ or CD8+ T cells sorted from blood, taken in a trial of the OX40 agonist ivuxolimab. The chain uses TRBV2 and TRBJ2-4; the D gene is possibly TRBD1 (5 bases). CDR3: CASSESRVTVKNIQYF. The CDR3 nucleotides are TGTGCCAGCAGTGAATCAAGGGTGACAGTCAAAAACATTCAGTACTTC. Supplemented by reference TRBV2 and TRBJ2-4, the full variable domain reads EPEVTQTPSHQVTQMGQEVILRCVPISNHLYFYWYRQILGQKVEFLVSFYNNEISEKSEIFDDQFSVERPDGSNFTLKIRSTKLEDSAMYFCASSESRVTVKNIQYFGAGTRLSVL.